This T cell receptor (beta chain) is drawn from a study of monozygotic twins with inflammatory bowel disease. Whole-study findings and limits: Since immunosuppressive treatments differed, patient repertoires may have gained added variability.

TCRdb reprocessed the 5' RACE reads, keeping one entry per CDR3 protein, no DNA. Recorded here are approximately 330,000 distinct CDR3 sequences; the top ten clones represent approximately 2%. As concerns this clonotype: Its target is unknown.

This CDR3 has 17 residues. The V gene's germline CDR1 is MNHNS and CDR2 SASEGT. The sequence came from a human donor with ulcerative colitis or Crohn's disease, or a healthy co-twin of an affected twin (not recorded which). The V call is TRBV6-1, the J call TRBJ2-1; TCRdb selects TRBD2, and the lack of DNA leaves this call unchecked. The sequencing input was blood. The chain's CDR3 is CASSEKPSGALGNEQFF.